The clone carrying this T cell receptor beta chain came up a few times. The antigen is not known. Clones were read by immunoSEQ multiplex PCR, and TCRdb kept only the in-frame ones, dropping some. The table has 2,000 or so clones, 75% to 95% seen once. The data stem from a study of T cells and Merkel cell carcinoma outcomes. The CDR3 length is 15 residues. Germline V gene data show CDR1 as MGHRA and CDR2 as YSYEKL. V was pared by 4 bases and J by 6 bases, with 18 bases between. Overall study findings and caveats: In Merkel cell carcinoma, repertoire and T-cell density reportedly predicted outcomes.

This TCR was recovered from a human donor with Merkel cell carcinoma. V and J are TRBV4-1 and TRBJ2-5; D unresolved. The sequencing sample was made of tumor tissue from Merkel cell carcinoma. The CDR3 loop reads CASSRGQTVAQTQYF. The DNA for the CDR3 is TGCGCCAGCAGCCGCGGCCAAACGGTGGCGCAGACCCAGTACTTC.